The rows below give T cell receptor beta chains drawn from one sample of a study of shared clonotypes between healthy human individuals. The table came from immunoSEQ multiplex PCR; TCRdb's copy has only in-frame clones and leaves some out. The data contain approximately 1.5 million clones, roughly 98% of them singletons. Material: naive CD4+ T cells sorted from blood. Source of these receptors: a man aged 25 to 40 in good health. Both conserved end residues are part of each CDR3. A D gene is named only where the DNA matches it firmly. The listing skips clone size in some rows; elsewhere it reads once, few, many or a size class.

D: .; J: TRBJ2-3; size: .; V: TRBV7-2; DNA: TGTGCCAGCAGCTTAGACGTGGGAGTAGGGGATACGCAGTATTTT; CDR3: CASSLDVGVGDTQYF
D: .; J: TRBJ2-2; size: .; V: TRBV11-3; DNA: TGTGCCAGCAGCTTAGTAATTGGTTCCGGGGAGCTGTTTTTT; CDR3: CASSLVIGSGELFF
D: .; J: TRBJ1-2; size: .; V: TRBV18; DNA: TGTGCCAGCTCACCCCCTTCGATTAACTATGGCTACACCTTC; CDR3: CASSPPSINYGYTF
D: .; J: TRBJ1-2; size: .; V: TRBV9; DNA: TGTGCCAGCAGCGTAGGAGTTGACGGACTAGGCTATGGCTACACCTTC; CDR3: CASSVGVDGLGYGYTF
D: .; J: TRBJ2-7; size: .; V: TRBV28; DNA: TGTGCCAGCAGTCGTAGACGAGCTCGGGCAGGCTGGGGGCACTACGAGCAGTACTTC; CDR3: CASSRRRARAGWGHYEQYF
D: .; J: TRBJ1-3; size: once; V: TRBV10-2; DNA: TGCGCCAGCGAGCCCTGGAACAGCTCTGGAAACACCATATATTTT; CDR3: CASEPWNSSGNTIYF
D: TRBD1; J: TRBJ1-3; size: .; V: TRBV19; DNA: TGTGCCAGTAGGACACCCGGGACAGCTAGAAACACCATATATTTT; CDR3: CASRTPGTARNTIYF
D: TRBD1; J: TRBJ1-2; size: .; V: TRBV27; DNA: TGTGCCAGCAGTTCGACAGGGGGCAATGGCTACACCTTC; CDR3: CASSSTGGNGYTF
D: .; J: TRBJ1-2; size: .; V: TRBV7-9; DNA: TGTGCCAGCACCGATCTCCCGGGGGTCATCTATGGCTACACCTTC; CDR3: CASTDLPGVIYGYTF
D: TRBD2; J: TRBJ2-1; size: .; V: TRBV6-1; DNA: TGTGCCAGCAGTCCTTTTAGCGGGAGGGCCGAAGCGTTCTTC; CDR3: CASSPFSGRAEAFF
D: .; J: TRBJ2-5; size: .; V: TRBV5-1; DNA: TGCGCCAGCAGCGGGTTACTCATGAAAGAGACCCAGTACTTC; CDR3: CASSGLLMKETQYF
D: .; J: TRBJ2-7; size: .; V: TRBV2; DNA: TGTGCCAGCAGTGCCGGCCTGCTTGGAGAGCAGTACTTC; CDR3: CASSAGLLGEQYF
D: .; J: TRBJ2-3; size: .; V: TRBV5-1; DNA: TGCGCCAGCAGCTTGGGTCGGGGCGGTACGCAGTATTTT; CDR3: CASSLGRGGTQYF
D: TRBD1; J: TRBJ2-7; size: .; V: TRBV18; DNA: TGTGCCAGCTCACGCCCCGGGACAGGGACCAACGAGCAGTACTTC; CDR3: CASSRPGTGTNEQYF
D: TRBD2; J: TRBJ2-5; size: .; V: TRBV29-1; DNA: TGCAGCGTTGTCACTAGCGGGAAAGAGACCCAGTACTTC; CDR3: CSVVTSGKETQYF
D: .; J: TRBJ1-2; size: .; V: TRBV25-1; DNA: TGTGCCAGCAGTGAGTTAGGGTTTGGCGGCTACACCTTC; CDR3: CASSELGFGGYTF
D: .; J: TRBJ1-2; size: .; V: TRBV5-1; DNA: TGCGCCAGCAGCTTACTGACAGGCCCCAACTATGGCTACACCTTC; CDR3: CASSLLTGPNYGYTF
D: .; J: TRBJ2-1; size: once; V: TRBV7-6; DNA: TGTGCCAGCAGCTTAGGGACTCCGGGCAATGAGCAGTTCTTC; CDR3: CASSLGTPGNEQFF
D: .; J: TRBJ1-2; size: .; V: TRBV2; DNA: TGTGCCAGCAGTGAAGGAGGGCCTCAATTCTATGGCTACACCTTC; CDR3: CASSEGGPQFYGYTF
D: TRBD2; J: TRBJ2-3; size: .; V: TRBV7-6; DNA: TGTGCCAGCAGCCTAACTGACGGCGGGAGGACGGATACGCAGTATTTT; CDR3: CASSLTDGGRTDTQYF
D: .; J: TRBJ2-7; size: .; V: TRBV28; DNA: TGTGCCAGCAGTTTATCGGGTAGGGGCCCCTACGAGCAGTACTTC; CDR3: CASSLSGRGPYEQYF
D: .; J: TRBJ2-7; size: once; V: TRBV5-1; DNA: TGCGCCAGCAGTGACGATACCCAGAGGGAGGAGCAGTACTTC; CDR3: CASSDDTQREEQYF
D: TRBD2; J: TRBJ2-1; size: .; V: TRBV7-8; DNA: TGTGCCAGCAGCTTAGAGGGGACTAGCTCCAATAAATACAATGAGCAGTTCTTC; CDR3: CASSLEGTSSNKYNEQFF
D: TRBD1; J: TRBJ1-1; size: .; V: TRBV19; DNA: TGTGCCAGTAGTATTTGGACAGGCTCCAGAATCACTGAAGCTTTCTTT; CDR3: CASSIWTGSRITEAFF
D: TRBD1; J: TRBJ2-5; size: .; V: TRBV5-3; DNA: TGTGCCAGAAGCTGGACAGGGGCGCAAGAGACCCAGTACTTC; CDR3: CARSWTGAQETQYF
D: TRBD2; J: TRBJ2-7; size: .; V: TRBV28; DNA: TGTGCCAGCACACTAGCGGGCGTCACCTACGAGCAGTACTTC; CDR3: CASTLAGVTYEQYF
D: .; J: TRBJ2-3; size: once; V: TRBV6-1; DNA: TGTGCCAGCAGTGCTATGTTCGGGGCAGATACGCAGTATTTT; CDR3: CASSAMFGADTQYF
D: .; J: TRBJ2-7; size: .; V: TRBV5-6; DNA: TGTGCCAGCAGGCGCTGGGTGGAATCCGGGACAATCTCCTACGAGCAGTACTTC; CDR3: CASRRWVESGTISYEQYF
D: .; J: TRBJ2-4; size: .; V: TRBV18; DNA: TGTGCCAGCTCAAACAGGCGGCAGGGGAGTGACATTCAGTACTTC; CDR3: CASSNRRQGSDIQYF
D: .; J: TRBJ2-7; size: .; V: TRBV9; DNA: TGTGCCAGCAGCGCCAGCGCTCACTCCTACGAGCAGTACTTC; CDR3: CASSASAHSYEQYF
D: TRBD1; J: TRBJ2-7; size: .; V: TRBV5-4; DNA: TGTGCCAGCAGCCGGGACAGGGGCGAAGCCTACGAGCAGTACTTC; CDR3: CASSRDRGEAYEQYF
D: .; J: TRBJ2-7; size: .; V: TRBV28; DNA: TGTGCCAGCAGTTTATTATCAGGCCGGAGGGTTTACGAGCAGTACTTC; CDR3: CASSLLSGRRVYEQYF
D: TRBD2; J: TRBJ2-2; size: .; V: TRBV7-2; DNA: TGTGCCAGCAGCTTAGGACGACTAGCGGGAGTCACCGGGGAGCTGTTTTTT; CDR3: CASSLGRLAGVTGELFF
D: .; J: TRBJ1-5; size: .; V: TRBV28; DNA: TGTGCCAGCAGTTCCCCCCCGGGCAGGGTGGGACAGCCCCAGCATTTT; CDR3: CASSSPPGRVGQPQHF
D: .; J: TRBJ1-2; size: .; V: TRBV4-2; DNA: TGTGCCAGCAGCCAAGATCGGAGAGGCTACACCTTC; CDR3: CASSQDRRGYTF
D: TRBD1; J: TRBJ1-5; size: .; V: TRBV30; DNA: TGTGCCTGGAGCAGAGGAATACAGGGGAATCAGCCCCAGCATTTT; CDR3: CAWSRGIQGNQPQHF
D: .; J: TRBJ2-3; size: .; V: TRBV6-1; DNA: TGTGCCAGCAGTGAACTGGGAGATACGCAGTATTTT; CDR3: CASSELGDTQYF
D: TRBD1; J: TRBJ2-7; size: .; V: TRBV14; DNA: TGTGCCAGCAGCCACCCGAGAGACAGGGGGCCTCGTAGCTCCTACGAGCAGTACTTC; CDR3: CASSHPRDRGPRSSYEQYF
D: .; J: TRBJ1-1; size: .; V: TRBV5-1; DNA: TGCGCCAGCAGCCAAGGGACGGTGAACACTGAAGCTTTCTTT; CDR3: CASSQGTVNTEAFF
D: TRBD2; J: TRBJ2-1; size: .; V: TRBV7-2; DNA: TGTGCCAGCAGCGCTAGCGGGAGGAATGAGCAGTTCTTC; CDR3: CASSASGRNEQFF
D: .; J: TRBJ2-7; size: .; V: TRBV5-5; DNA: TGTGCCAGCAGCGATAACCCGACTGGTATCTACGAGCAGTACTTC; CDR3: CASSDNPTGIYEQYF
D: .; J: TRBJ2-6; size: .; V: TRBV28; DNA: TGTGCCAGCAGGCTAGGGGGCGGGAAGGTTGGCGTCCTGACTTTC; CDR3: CASRLGGGKVGVLTF
D: .; J: TRBJ2-5; size: .; V: TRBV2; DNA: TGTGCCAGCACCCAAGCCTGGCTTGGACCGACCCAGTACTTC; CDR3: CASTQAWLGPTQYF
D: .; J: TRBJ2-7; size: .; V: TRBV28; DNA: TGTGCCAGCATTGACCTAGCGAGTGCCGAGCAGTACTTC; CDR3: CASIDLASAEQYF
D: TRBD1; J: TRBJ1-5; size: .; V: TRBV4-3; DNA: TGCGCCAGCAGCCAGGACAGGGGTTACCAGCCCCAGCATTTT; CDR3: CASSQDRGYQPQHF
D: .; J: TRBJ2-5; size: .; V: TRBV11-2; DNA: TGTGCCAGCAGCTTACCCCCGGCACAAGAGACCCAGTACTTC; CDR3: CASSLPPAQETQYF